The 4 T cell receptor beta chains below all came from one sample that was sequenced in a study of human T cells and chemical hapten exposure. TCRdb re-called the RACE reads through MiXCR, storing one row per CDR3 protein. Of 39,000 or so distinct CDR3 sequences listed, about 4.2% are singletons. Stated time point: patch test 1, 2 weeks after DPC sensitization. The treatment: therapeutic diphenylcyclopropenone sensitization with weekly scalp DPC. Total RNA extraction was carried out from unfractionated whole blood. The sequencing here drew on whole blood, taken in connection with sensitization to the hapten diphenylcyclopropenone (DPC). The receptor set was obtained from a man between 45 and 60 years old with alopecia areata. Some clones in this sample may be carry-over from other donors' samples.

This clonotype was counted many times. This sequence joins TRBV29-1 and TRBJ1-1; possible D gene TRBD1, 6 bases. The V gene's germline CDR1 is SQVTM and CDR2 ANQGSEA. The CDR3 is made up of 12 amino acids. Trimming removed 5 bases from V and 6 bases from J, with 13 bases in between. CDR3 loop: CSVQGYGSEAFF. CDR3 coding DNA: TGCAGCGTTCAGGGGTATGGATCTGAAGCTTTCTTT. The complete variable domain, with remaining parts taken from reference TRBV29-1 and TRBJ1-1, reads SAVISQKPSRDICQRGTSLTIQCQVDSQVTMMFWYRQQPGQSLTLIATANQGSEATYESGFVIDKFPISRPNLTFSTLTVSNMSPEDSSIYLCSVQGYGSEAFFGQGTRLTVV.

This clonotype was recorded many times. The CDR3 DNA sequence: TGCAGCGTTGGACAGACTAGCAATCAGCCCCAGCATTTT. Amino acid sequence: CSVGQTSNQPQHF. This chain joins TRBV29-1 and TRBJ1-5, with D possibly TRBD1 on 5 matching bases. V gave up 4 bases and J gave up 0 bases, with 7 bases separating them. The V gene's germline CDR1 is SQVTM and CDR2 ANQGSEA. The CDR3 totals 13 residues.

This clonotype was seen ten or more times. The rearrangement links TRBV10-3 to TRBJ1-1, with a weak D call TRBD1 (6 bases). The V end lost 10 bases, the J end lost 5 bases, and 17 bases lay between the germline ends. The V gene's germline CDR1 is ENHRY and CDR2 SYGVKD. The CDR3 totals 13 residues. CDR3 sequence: CATVGGRGTEAFF. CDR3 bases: TGTGCCACCGTCGGGGGCCGCGGAACTGAAGCTTTCTTT.

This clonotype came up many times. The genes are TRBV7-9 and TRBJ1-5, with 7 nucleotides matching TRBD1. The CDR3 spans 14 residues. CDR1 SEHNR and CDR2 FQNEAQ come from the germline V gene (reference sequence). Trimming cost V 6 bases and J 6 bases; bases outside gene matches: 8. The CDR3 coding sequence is TGTGCCAGCAGTCTTGCAGGGGGGAGTCAGCCCCAGCATTTT. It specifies CASSLAGGSQPQHF. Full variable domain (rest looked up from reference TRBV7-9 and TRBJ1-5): DTGVSQNPRHKITKRGQNVTFRCDPISEHNRLYWYRQTLGQGPEFLTYFQNEAQLEKSRLLSDRFSAERPKGSFSTLEIQRTEQGDSAMYLCASSLAGGSQPQHFGDGTRLSIL.